This TCR beta chain derives from a study of cytomegalovirus exposure and HLA in healthy donors. As for the study in general: Out of approximately 170 million T cells, an earlier analysis found some 110 million unique TCR beta sequences in total. General observations from the study: In an earlier analysis, productive rearrangement rates for most beta V segments clustered near 90% or 30%. The analysis excluded some indistinguishable V segments, including TRBV6-2 and TRBV6-3.

This clone was counted a few times. Its antigen remains unidentified. This CDR3 is 14 amino acids long. Germline CDR1 reads SNHLY; CDR2 reads FYNNEI. V was trimmed by 9 bases and J by 0 bases, leaving 9 bases between them. The PCR ran on 60 Vbeta and 13 Jbeta primers. Here immunoSEQ multiplex PCR was the method, and the copy in TCRdb shows in-frame clones only, minus some. The data contain roughly 120,000 clones, over 8% of them singletons. The chain carries TRBV2 and TRBJ1-6; perhaps TRBD1 as D (6 bases). The sequencing input was PBMCs. The TCR originated in a young man in good health and CMV-seronegative. The CDR3 protein is CARRGGSYNSPLHF. The CDR3 nucleotides read TGTGCCAGAAGGGGGGGCTCCTATAATTCACCCCTCCACTTT.